This T cell receptor (beta chain) was captured in a study of T cell changes during pregnancy in multiple sclerosis. CDR1 and CDR2 (germline): SGHDT, YYEEEE. V shed 4 bases, J shed 4 bases, and the junction held 6 bases outside the gene matches. The CDR3 covers 16 residues. The data were produced by immunoSEQ multiplex PCR, yet TCRdb's version contains in-frame clones alone and is incomplete. The sample consists of some 60,000 clones, approximately 90% of them appearing once. The V gene is TRBV5-6, the J gene TRBJ2-2; 11 bases are shared with TRBD2. This specimen was CD4+ T cells from peripheral blood mononuclear cells, taken in the third trimester of pregnancy. The source of this sequence is a female donor with multiple sclerosis, enrolled in a pregnancy study. CDR3: CASSPPGLAVTGELFF. CDR3 coding DNA: TGTGCCAGCAGCCCTCCGGGACTAGCGGTCACCGGGGAGCTGTTTTTT.